The clone carrying this TCR beta chain was seen at least ten times. Then a second PCR, running roughly 7 to 11 cycles, was carried out with a sample-barcoded 5' primer and a J-beta primer mix. A single record per CDR3 protein comes from TCRdb applying MiXCR to the 5' RACE reads. The sample carries under 850,000 distinct CDR3 sequences, about 37% recorded once. This sample stems from a study of blood T cells in healthy people across ages. The TCR sequence derives from a man between 18 and 35 years old in good health. The sequenced sample consisted of blood.

Here the CDR3 reads CAISGIAASTDTQYF. The CDR3 DNA reads as TGTGCCATCAGTGGGATAGCGGCTAGCACAGATACGCAGTATTTT. This chain connects TRBV10-3 to TRBJ2-3, with a possible D match to TRBD2 (6 bases). This CDR3 has 15 amino acids. Germline CDR1 ENHRY, CDR2 SYGVKD. V was cut by 4 bases and J by 0 bases, with 11 bases left in between.